Listed below are T cell receptor beta chains from one sample, sequenced in a study of shared clonotypes between healthy human individuals. TCRdb's copy holds only in-frame clones and misses some; the assay was immunoSEQ multiplex PCR. In the table there are around 1.1 million clones, 78% of which are singletons. Sequenced material: memory CD4+ T cells from PBMCs. These receptors all stem from a man between 18 and 29 years old in good health. Some clones in this sample may be carry-over from other donors' samples. The CDR3 runs from the conserved cysteine through the conserved F or W. A D gene is named only where the DNA matches it firmly. A row's size may be missing; if present it is once, few, many or a size class.

CDR3aa | CDR3nt | j_gene | abundance | d_gene | v_gene
CASSLRTGKVGELFF | TGTGCCAGCAGCCTCAGGACAGGGAAAGTTGGGGAGCTGTTTTTT | TRBJ2-2 | - | TRBD1 | TRBV7-9
CASSQDQSSPNGYTF | TGTGCCAGCAGCCAAGACCAGAGCTCTCCAAATGGCTACACCTTC | TRBJ1-2 | - | - | TRBV14
CASSSYRREEQFF | TGTGCCAGCAGCTCCTACCGACGAGAAGAGCAGTTCTTC | TRBJ2-1 | few | - | TRBV5-4
CASSPGTADSNQPQHF | TGTGCCAGCAGCCCAGGGACGGCTGATAGCAATCAGCCCCAGCATTTT | TRBJ1-5 | - | - | TRBV4-2
CASSLGGRVSYEQYF | TGTGCCAGCAGCTTAGGCGGGAGGGTCTCCTACGAGCAGTACTTC | TRBJ2-7 | - | TRBD2 | TRBV7-2
CASSLDPSGAYEQYF | TGTGCCAGCAGCTTAGATCCTAGCGGGGCTTACGAGCAGTACTTC | TRBJ2-7 | few | TRBD2 | TRBV7-2
CASSTKGQGFFEQYF | TGTGCCAGTAGCACAAAAGGACAGGGGTTCTTCGAGCAGTACTTC | TRBJ2-7 | - | TRBD1 | TRBV19
CASIQSGSRREQYF | TGTGCCAGCATCCAGTCGGGGTCACGCAGAGAGCAGTACTTC | TRBJ2-7 | few | - | TRBV7-2
CASSLYGEQFF | TGTGCCAGCAGCTTATACGGCGAGCAGTTCTTC | TRBJ2-1 | - | - | TRBV11-2
CASSVAQGYGYTF | TGTGCCAGCAGCGTAGCCCAGGGCTATGGCTACACCTTC | TRBJ1-2 | - | - | TRBV9
CASSYVSALGNTIYF | TGTGCCAGCAGTTATGTCTCAGCCCTCGGAAACACCATATATTTT | TRBJ1-3 | - | - | TRBV6-6
CASSDGRETQYF | TGTGCCAGCAGTGACGGCAGGGAGACCCAGTACTTC | TRBJ2-5 | - | - | TRBV2
CASSDPPSGENQPQHF | TGTGCCAGCAGTGACCCCCCCTCAGGGGAGAATCAGCCCCAGCATTTT | TRBJ1-5 | once | - | TRBV25-1
CASSQGRGGSHEKLFF | TGCGCCAGCAGCCAAGGCCGTGGGGGCAGTCATGAAAAACTGTTTTTT | TRBJ1-4 | - | - | TRBV4-1
CSARGGSPLHF | TGCAGTGCTAGAGGGGGGTCACCCCTCCACTTT | TRBJ1-6 | - | - | TRBV20-1
CASSRVGRENQPQHF | TGTGCCAGCAGCCGTGTGGGGCGGGAAAATCAGCCCCAGCATTTT | TRBJ1-5 | - | - | TRBV6-6
CASSPRGELFF | TGTGCCAGCAGTCCCAGGGGGGAGCTGTTTTTT | TRBJ2-2 | - | - | TRBV28
CASSPDGGGRETQYF | TGTGCCAGCAGTCCCGACGGTGGAGGGAGGGAGACCCAGTACTTC | TRBJ2-5 | - | - | TRBV2
CASSQTGTGRQETQYF | TGTGCCAGCAGCCAGACCGGGACAGGGCGTCAAGAGACCCAGTACTTC | TRBJ2-5 | - | TRBD1 | TRBV7-9
CASSERTGWSYGYTF | TGTGCCAGCAGTGAGAGGACAGGCTGGAGCTATGGCTACACCTTC | TRBJ1-2 | - | TRBD1 | TRBV6-1
CASSLAGLAKNIQYF | TGTGCCAGCAGCTTGGCGGGACTAGCCAAAAACATTCAGTACTTC | TRBJ2-4 | - | - | TRBV7-2
CASSLDGLAEKLFF | TGTGCCAGCAGCTTAGACGGGTTGGCTGAAAAACTGTTTTTT | TRBJ1-4 | - | - | TRBV7-9
CASSAGLAGGGTDTQYF | TGTGCCAGCAGCGCGGGACTAGCGGGCGGCGGCACAGATACGCAGTATTTT | TRBJ2-3 | - | TRBD2 | TRBV2
CASSRGTNEQFF | TGTGCCAGCTCTAGGGGCACCAATGAGCAGTTCTTC | TRBJ2-1 | - | - | TRBV6-5
CSVRTSGSWKETQYF | TGCAGCGTTAGGACTAGCGGGAGTTGGAAGGAGACCCAGTACTTC | TRBJ2-5 | once | TRBD2 | TRBV29-1
CASSPLTGVSYEQYF | TGTGCCAGCAGCCCCCTGACAGGGGTTTCCTACGAGCAGTACTTC | TRBJ2-7 | few | TRBD1 | TRBV5-5
CASSYVGDYGYTF | TGTGCCAGCAGTTACGTTGGGGACTATGGCTACACCTTC | TRBJ1-2 | - | - | TRBV6-6
CASSEHASRGPEQYF | TGTGCCAGCAGTGAGCACGCGTCCAGGGGGCCCGAGCAGTACTTC | TRBJ2-7 | - | TRBD1 | TRBV6-1
CASSVEPVRALGTGELFF | TGTGCCAGCAGCGTAGAGCCCGTCAGGGCCCTGGGGACCGGGGAGCTGTTTTTT | TRBJ2-2 | - | - | TRBV9
CASSLDINYGYTF | TGTGCCAGCAGCTTGGACATCAACTATGGCTACACCTTC | TRBJ1-2 | once | - | TRBV7-8
CASRLGGIAKNIQYF | TGTGCCAGCCGTCTAGGGGGGATAGCCAAAAACATTCAGTACTTC | TRBJ2-4 | - | - | TRBV2
CASRLSGGNQPQHF | TGCGCCAGCAGGCTGTCAGGGGGCAATCAGCCCCAGCATTTT | TRBJ1-5 | - | - | TRBV5-1
CASNPGQETQYF | TGTGCCAGCAATCCGGGCCAAGAGACCCAGTACTTC | TRBJ2-5 | - | - | TRBV2
CSVDRDSNTGELFF | TGCAGCGTCGACAGAGATTCGAACACCGGGGAGCTGTTTTTT | TRBJ2-2 | once | - | TRBV29-1
CAISDGPEVDTQYF | TGTGCCATCAGTGATGGACCAGAGGTAGATACGCAGTATTTT | TRBJ2-3 | - | - | TRBV10-3
CASSLFAREVVGELFF | TGTGCCAGCAGCTTATTCGCGCGGGAGGTGGTCGGGGAGCTGTTTTTT | TRBJ2-2 | - | TRBD2 | TRBV7-2
CASSSRMGGGNTEAFF | TGTGCCAGCAGTTCCAGAATGGGCGGGGGGAACACTGAAGCTTTCTTT | TRBJ1-1 | - | - | TRBV28
CASSVGLAGGTNTGELFF | TGTGCCAGCAGCGTAGGGCTAGCGGGAGGCACGAACACCGGGGAGCTGTTTTTT | TRBJ2-2 | - | TRBD2 | TRBV9
CASSFYPDRGNYGYTF | TGTGCCAGCAGCTTTTACCCGGACAGGGGGAACTATGGCTACACCTTC | TRBJ1-2 | few | TRBD1 | TRBV9
CATRQGGTSPYEQYF | TGTGCCACCAGGCAGGGCGGGACTAGCCCTTACGAGCAGTACTTC | TRBJ2-7 | once | TRBD2 | TRBV15
CASRQGFGNQPQHF | TGTGCCAGCCGGCAGGGTTTTGGGAATCAGCCCCAGCATTTT | TRBJ1-5 | - | - | TRBV6-5
CASRPATGELFF | TGTGCCAGCAGACCTGCCACCGGGGAGCTGTTTTTT | TRBJ2-2 | - | - | TRBV6-1
CASSFVTTGLGQPQHF | TGTGCCAGCAGTTTTGTGACGACAGGATTGGGTCAGCCCCAGCATTTT | TRBJ1-5 | - | - | TRBV28
CATSSSVGQLETQYF | TGTGCCACCAGCAGTTCGGTAGGACAGTTGGAGACCCAGTACTTC | TRBJ2-5 | - | - | TRBV15
CASTRGGNEQFF | TGTGCCAGCACTCGGGGGGGGAATGAGCAGTTCTTC | TRBJ2-1 | few | TRBD2 | TRBV28
CASSLGRGPGQETQYF | TGTGCCAGCAGCTTAGGCCGGGGGCCAGGGCAAGAGACCCAGTACTTC | TRBJ2-5 | - | - | TRBV7-2
CASSSSLYEQYF | TGTGCCAGCAGTTCAAGTCTCTACGAGCAGTACTTC | TRBJ2-7 | many | - | TRBV2
CASSRPITTNTEAFF | TGTGCCAGCAGCCGACCCATAACAACGAACACTGAAGCTTTCTTT | TRBJ1-1 | - | - | TRBV6-6
CASSLLREPADTQYF | TGTGCCAGCAGTTTATTGCGGGAGCCCGCAGATACGCAGTATTTT | TRBJ2-3 | - | TRBD2 | TRBV28
CASSLNYYEQYF | TGTGCCAGCAGCCTAAACTACTACGAGCAGTACTTC | TRBJ2-7 | - | - | TRBV11-2